In its sample, the clone carrying this T cell receptor (beta chain) was seen once. Antigen unknown. The CDR3 consists of 15 residues. V was trimmed by 0 bases and J by 0 bases, leaving 8 bases between them. The V gene's germline CDR1 is MNHEY and CDR2 SMNVEV (reference sequence). These data belong to a study of T cells after posttransplantation cyclophosphamide. Assay used: immunoSEQ multiplex PCR; TCRdb lists only in-frame clones, some missing. The repertoire holds some 7,400 clones, around 78% seen once, with 26% in the top ten. Study-wide results and caveats: TRB overlap between skin or GI tissue T cells and blood was limited.

The related graft donor's blood sample was taken on the day of bone marrow donation. The sequence derives from a woman aged 45-65 years in good health and a related stem cell transplant donor. The chain is built from TRBV27 and TRBJ1-1; D gene ambiguous. The specimen sequenced was memory CD4+ T cells sorted from blood. The CDR3 region is CASSLSGGLNTEAFF. The CDR3 DNA follows: TGTGCCAGCAGTTTATCTGGCGGGTTGAACACTGAAGCTTTCTTT.